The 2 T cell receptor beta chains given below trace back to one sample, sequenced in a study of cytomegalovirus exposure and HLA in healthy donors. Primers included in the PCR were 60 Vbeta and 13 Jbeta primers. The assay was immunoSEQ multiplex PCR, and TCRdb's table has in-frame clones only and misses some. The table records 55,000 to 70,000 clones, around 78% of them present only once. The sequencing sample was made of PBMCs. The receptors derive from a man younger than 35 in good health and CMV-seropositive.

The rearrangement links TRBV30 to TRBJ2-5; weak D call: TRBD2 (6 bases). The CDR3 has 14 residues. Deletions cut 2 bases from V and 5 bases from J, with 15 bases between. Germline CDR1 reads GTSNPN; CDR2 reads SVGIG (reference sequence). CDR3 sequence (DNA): TGTGCCTGGAGTTCGGACGGCGGAGGGGAGACCCAGTACTTC. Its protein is CAWSSDGGGETQYF. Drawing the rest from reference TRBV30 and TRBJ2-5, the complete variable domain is SQTIHQWPATLVQPVGSPLSLECTVEGTSNPNLYWYRQAAGRGLQLLFYSVGIGQISSEVPQNLSASRPQDRQFILSSKKLLLSDSGFYLCAWSSDGGGETQYFGPGTRLLVL.

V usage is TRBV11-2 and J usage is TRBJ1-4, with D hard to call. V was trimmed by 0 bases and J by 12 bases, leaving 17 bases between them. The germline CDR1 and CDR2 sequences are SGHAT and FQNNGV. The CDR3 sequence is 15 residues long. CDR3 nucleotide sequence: TGTGCCAGCAGCTTAGATTTTTATAGGATGGGAGAACTGTTTTTT. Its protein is CASSLDFYRMGELFF.